These 32 T cell receptor beta chains came from one sample sequenced in a study of tissue T cells after allogeneic stem cell transplantation. Assay: immunoSEQ multiplex PCR; the TCRdb copy retains only in-frame clones and omits some. Among about 8,300 clones listed, around 48% were seen once. The time point denotes: mouse harvest day 7 after allogeneic transplant. Mouse grafts combined 10^7 T-cell-depleted bone marrow cells with 10^6 splenic CD5+ T cells. The sample consisted of gut tissue. The receptors were gathered from a female BALB/c mouse given C57BL/6 T cells with graft-versus-host disease after an allogeneic hematopoietic cell transplant.

As regards this clone: Gene names follow the mouse nomenclature. Read data end 1 residue before the CDR3 end; the end is taken from the germline J gene. This sample includes further DNA sequences coding for the same CDR3. This chain connects TRBV26 to TRBJ1-3; D gene uncertain. V lost 3 bases, J lost 0 bases, and 6 bases lay in between. Germline assignment: CDR1 KGHPV and CDR2 FQNQEV (reference sequence). This CDR3 has 14 residues. The DNA read from the CDR3 is TGTGCCAGCAGTCTCTCAAATTCTGGAAATACGCTCTAT. Protein sequence: CASSLSNSGNTLY. The complete CDR3 protein is CASSLSNSGNTLYF.

In the case of this clone: Mouse names are used for the genes. The CDR3 end lies 1 residue beyond the end of the read and is filled in from the germline J gene. V is TRBV23 and J is TRBJ1-1; the table assigns TRBD1, which was not confirmed against the DNA. The CDR3 is 14 amino acids. The germline V gene encodes CDR1 KGHTA and CDR2 FQNQQP. The covered CDR3 bases are TGCTCCAGCTCTCAAAGGGACAGAAACACAGAAGTCTTC. Protein: CSSSQRDRNTEVF. The whole CDR3 is CSSSQRDRNTEVFF.

This clone was detected a few times. Gene names and germline refer to mouse. The read comes to an end 1 residue before the CDR3 does, leaving the germline J gene to fill in the end. The chain employs TRBV16 and TRBJ2-3; 10 nucleotides agree with TRBD2. Germline values: CDR1 SGHSA, CDR2 FRNQAP. With V trimmed by 1 base and J by 7 bases, 2 bases remained unmatched. The CDR3 runs 14 residues. The CDR3 loop is CASSLAGGAQTLYF. Incomplete CDR3 DNA: TGTGCAAGCAGCTTAGCTGGGGGGGCGCAAACGCTGTAT.

In the case of this clone: These gene names are mouse names. The CDR3 extends 1 residue past the end of the read, so its final part is completed from the germline J gene. The V call is TRBV12-2, the J call TRBJ2-1, with 9 nucleotides matching TRBD2. The trim removed 1 base at V and 4 bases at J, leaving 4 bases unmatched. This CDR3 is built from 15 residues. Germline V CDR1 and CDR2: SGHLS, HYDKME. The covered CDR3 bases are TGTGCCAGCTCTCTTCTGGGGGGGGTTTATGCTGAGCAGTTC. It is translated as CASSLLGGVYAEQF. The CDR3 as a whole reads CASSLLGGVYAEQFF.

As to this clone: All gene names here are mouse names. The sequence runs out 1 residue before the end of the CDR3; the remainder is reconstructed from the germline J gene. The chain has TRBV16 and TRBJ2-1, with 10 bases matching TRBD2. The length of the CDR3 is 14 residues. Germline CDR1 and CDR2: SGHSA and FRNQAP. V gave up 3 bases and J gave up 6 bases; unmatched junction bases: 2. Incomplete CDR3 DNA: TGTGCAAGCAGCTTTGACTGGGGGGTTGCTGAGCAGTTC. It yields the protein CASSFDWGVAEQF. The full-length CDR3 reads as CASSFDWGVAEQFF. Complete variable domain (other parts from reference TRBV16 and TRBJ2-1): NAGVIQTPRHKVTGKGQEATLWCEPISGHSAVFWYRQTIVQGLEFLTYFRNQAPIDDSGMPKERFSAQMPNQSHSTLKIQSTQPQDSAVYLCASSFDWGVAEQFFGPGTRLTVL.

Comments on this clone: Mouse gene names and germline throughout. The CDR3 extends 1 residue past the end of the read, so its final part is completed from the germline J gene. J is TRBJ2-2 and V is TRBV15; 10 bases align to TRBD2. Trimming took 2 bases from V and 4 from J; bases not matched to a gene: 7. Germline CDR1 SGHND, CDR2 FRSKSL. The CDR3 is 17 residues long. CDR3 sequence reads: CASSLSWGGAGTGQLYF. The DNA read from the CDR3 is TGTGCCAGCAGTTTAAGCTGGGGGGGCGCGGGCACCGGGCAGCTCTAC.

Turning to this clone: Genes and germline come from the mouse. The CDR3 extends 1 residue past the end of the read, so its final part is completed from the germline J gene. The rearrangement uses TRBV3 and TRBJ2-7; a possible D gene is TRBD1 (5 bases). CDR3 length equals 12 residues. Germline V gene data show CDR1 as SNHLY and CDR2 as FYNGKV (reference sequence). V lost 8 bases to trimming and J lost 1 base, with 9 bases between them. The part of the CDR3 DNA that was read is TGTGCCAGCTCTCGACAGTCCTATGAACAGTAC. Translation gives CASSRQSYEQY. The complete CDR3 protein is CASSRQSYEQYF.

In the case of this clone: Genes here carry mouse names. The read terminates 1 residue ahead of where the CDR3 ends, so the germline J gene completes it. The V call is TRBV5, the J call TRBJ2-7; weak D call: TRBD1 (5 bases). The CDR3 consists of 12 residues. Germline loops: CDR1 LGHNA, CDR2 YNLKQL (reference sequence). V lost 4 bases and J 3 bases, leaving 7 bases between the germline ends. The DNA read from the CDR3 is TGTGCCAGCAGCCCGACAGTCTATGAACAGTAC. It encodes CASSPTVYEQY. The whole CDR3 is CASSPTVYEQYF.

Of note for this clone: Mouse gene names and germline throughout. Incomplete CDR3 DNA: TGTGCCAGCGGTGATCGGCAGGGAGCAGAAACGCTGTAT. Its protein product is CASGDRQGAETLY. The CDR3 in its entirety is CASGDRQGAETLYF. The chain has TRBV13-2 and TRBJ2-3; a weak D match, TRBD1 (5 bases). The read is 1 residue too short to cover the CDR3 end, so that end is filled in from the germline J gene. Germline CDR1 reads NNHNN; CDR2 reads SYGAGS (reference sequence). The CDR3 has 14 amino acids. Trimming left V 1 base short and J 3 bases short, with 9 bases between.

With regard to this clone: A much larger clone differs by one base, so this may be a read error. Here the gene names and germline are mouse. The CDR3 end is not reached by the read, which stops 1 residue before it; the germline J gene fills it in. V usage is TRBV13-2 and J usage is TRBJ2-7; D is ambiguous. The V gene's germline CDR1 is NNHNN and CDR2 SYGAGS (reference sequence). This CDR3 is built from 12 residues. CDR3 in amino acids: CARGDAGYEQYF. The CDR3 DNA, read in part, is TGTGCCCGCGGTGATGCGGGATATGAACAGTAC.

Comment on this clone: Gene names refer to mouse genes. The read stops 1 residue short of the end of the CDR3; the missing end is completed from the germline J gene. V is TRBV30 and J is TRBJ2-2; D is perhaps TRBD1 (6 bases). Between the trimmed V and J ends, which lost 3 bases and 0 bases, there was a span of 11 bases. Germline CDR1 is SQVVS and CDR2 is ANEGSEA. The CDR3 is 15 amino acids. The CDR3 DNA, read in part, is TGTAGTTCTAGGGGGGACACCGCAAACACCGGGCAGCTCTAC. This encodes CSSRGDTANTGQLY. The full-length CDR3 reads as CSSRGDTANTGQLYF.

With regard to this clone: Each gene name is a mouse one. The read finishes 1 residue shy of the CDR3 end, and the germline J gene is used to complete it. V gene TRBV26 combines with J gene TRBJ2-2; D uncertain. Germline V gene data show CDR1 as KGHPV and CDR2 as FQNQEV (reference sequence). The CDR3 contains 14 residues. With 2 bases removed from V and 1 base from J, the gap between germline ends came to 5 bases. The sequenced part of the CDR3 DNA is TGTGCCAGCAGTCTGAACAGAAACACCGGGCAGCTCTAC. It encodes CASSLNRNTGQLY. The CDR3 in full is CASSLNRNTGQLYF.

This clone has a handful of counts. These gene names are mouse names. The read comes to an end 1 residue before the CDR3 does, leaving the germline J gene to fill in the end. The genes are TRBV26 and TRBJ1-5; the match to TRBD1 covers 8 bases. This CDR3 contains 14 residues. The trim removed 2 bases at V and 3 bases at J, leaving 0 bases unmatched. CDR1 is KGHPV, CDR2 FQNQEV, per germline (reference sequence). CDR3 in amino acids: CASSLQGANQAPLF. CDR3 DNA (partial): TGTGCCAGCAGTCTGCAGGGGGCCAACCAGGCTCCGCTT.

This clone is labeled as medium-sized. Gene names follow the mouse nomenclature. The read comes to an end 1 residue before the CDR3 does, leaving the germline J gene to fill in the end. V usage is TRBV31 and J usage is TRBJ2-7; the match to TRBD2 covers 9 bases. The J segment lost 4 bases and the V segment lost 0 bases, leaving 4 bases of the junction unmatched. Per germline, CDR1 GKSSPN and CDR2 SITVG. The CDR3 runs 14 residues. CDR3: CAWSLNWGAYEQYF. CDR3 DNA (partial): TGTGCCTGGAGTCTAAACTGGGGGGCTTATGAACAGTAC.

About this clone: Gene names are the mouse ones. The read terminates 1 residue ahead of where the CDR3 ends, so the germline J gene completes it. The rearrangement uses TRBV1 and TRBJ2-7; D not certain. The germline CDR1 and CDR2 sequences are NSQYPW and LRSPGD (reference sequence). V dropped 0 bases and J dropped 4 bases, with 10 bases sitting between them. The CDR3 sequence is 14 residues long. Partial CDR3 DNA: TGCACCTGCAGTGCAGATCTCCACAGATATGAACAGTAC. Its translation: CTCSADLHRYEQY. In full, the CDR3 is CTCSADLHRYEQYF.

Notes on this clone: Any gene name here is a mouse gene name. The read ends 1 residue before the CDR3 terminus; that terminus is restored from the germline J gene. This rearrangement joins TRBV26 to TRBJ1-2; D is ambiguous. The germline CDR1 and CDR2 sequences are KGHPV and FQNQEV (reference sequence). The CDR3 contains 12 residues. Trimming took 3 bases from V and 1 from J, leaving 3 bases between them. The CDR3 protein is CASSLVNSDYTF. The DNA read from the CDR3 is TGTGCCAGCAGTCTTGTAAACTCCGACTACACC.

Details on this clone: The genes and germline here are from mouse. The read terminates 1 residue before the CDR3 end, so the remaining end is supplied by the germline J gene. J is TRBJ2-4 and V is TRBV12-2; 8 bases map to TRBD2. The junction had 1 base not matched to a gene; V was cut back by 0 bases and J by 3 bases. Germline-derived CDR1 and CDR2 are SGHLS and HYDKME. The CDR3 consists of 14 residues. CDR3 DNA (partial): TGTGCCAGCTCTCTCGACTGGGGACAAAACACCTTGTAC. Protein product: CASSLDWGQNTLY. The whole CDR3 sequence reads CASSLDWGQNTLYF.

As to this clone: Gene names are the mouse ones. The read falls 1 residue short of the CDR3 end, and the missing part is taken from the germline J gene. The chain combines TRBV12-1 with TRBJ1-5; D perhaps matches TRBD1 (5 bases). The length of the CDR3 is 15 residues. The germline CDR1 and CDR2 sequences are SGHSN and HYEKVE. V lost 0 bases and J lost 4, with 12 bases in between. CDR3 DNA (partial): TGTGCCAGCTCTCTCGTAGGGGAGGATAACCAGGCTCCGCTT. Its protein product is CASSLVGEDNQAPL. The full CDR3 protein is CASSLVGEDNQAPLF.

With regard to this clone: Gene and germline names: mouse. The read stops 1 residue short of the end of the CDR3; the missing end is completed from the germline J gene. The J gene is TRBJ2-3, the V gene TRBV31; 10 bases are shared with TRBD2. Germline V lookup: CDR1 GKSSPN, CDR2 SITVG. This CDR3 is built from 16 residues. Losses at the gene ends were 1 base for V and 3 bases for J; bases not matched to a gene: 7. Here the CDR3 reads CAWSPGLGVRAETLYF. The sequenced CDR3 bases are TGTGCCTGGAGTCCCGGACTGGGGGTCCGGGCAGAAACGCTGTAT.

A note on this clone: Gene and germline names: mouse. The sequence runs out 1 residue before the end of the CDR3; the remainder is reconstructed from the germline J gene. The chain joins TRBV26 to TRBJ1-6; D gene unclear. TRBJ1-6 is given ORF status, its function remaining uncertain. Germline V lookup: CDR1 KGHPV, CDR2 FQNQEV (reference sequence). Trimming took 2 bases from V and 7 from J, leaving 6 bases between them. The CDR3 runs 13 residues. CDR3 region: CASSLNKNSPLYF. The CDR3 bases that were read are TGTGCCAGCAGTCTGAACAAGAATTCGCCCCTCTAC.

This clone was found a few times. The germline and genes are mouse ones. The read ends 1 residue early relative to the CDR3; the germline J gene fills the gap. This sequence joins TRBV23 and TRBJ1-1; the listed D gene, TRBD1, was not tested against the DNA. The CDR3 loop spans 14 amino acids. Germline V gene data show CDR1 as KGHTA and CDR2 as FQNQQP. The part of the CDR3 DNA that was read is TGCTCCAGCAGTCAAGTGCCAGGGGGCACAGAAGTCTTC. Its translation: CSSSQVPGGTEVF. Given in full, the CDR3 is CSSSQVPGGTEVFF. Together with reference TRBV23 and TRBJ1-1, the CDR3 gives the full variable domain: DAAVTQKPRYLIKMKGQEAEMKCIPEKGHTAVFWYQQKQSKELKFLIYFQNQQPLDQIDMVKERFSAVCPSSSLCSLGIRTCEAEDSALYLCSSSQVPGGTEVFFGKGTRLTVV.

Note on this clone: Gene names and germline refer to mouse. The read terminates 1 residue before the CDR3 end, so the remaining end is supplied by the germline J gene. The gene calls are TRBV3 and TRBJ2-2; D gene uncertain. From germline, CDR1 is SNHLY and CDR2 FYNGKV (reference sequence). V lost 5 bases to trimming and J lost 1 base, with 8 bases between them. The CDR3 spans 14 residues. This chain's CDR3 is CASSPTQNTGQLYF. The part of the CDR3 DNA that was read is TGTGCCAGCAGCCCGACACAAAACACCGGGCAGCTCTAC.

Notes on this clone: Germline and genes here are mouse. The observed sequence ends 1 residue before the CDR3 terminus, with the missing tail filled in from the germline J gene. The V call is TRBV16, the J call TRBJ2-7; possibly TRBD2 for D (8 bases). V lost 0 bases and J lost 7, with 13 bases in between. Germline V gene sequence: CDR1 SGHSA, CDR2 FRNQAP. The length of the CDR3 is 14 residues. CDR3 DNA, as far as it was read: TGTGCAAGCAGCTTAGATCAGGGGGGGGCGGAACAGTAC. Protein sequence: CASSLDQGGAEQY. The entire CDR3 protein reads CASSLDQGGAEQYF.

Points on this clone: Mouse gene names apply. Read sequence stops 1 residue before the CDR3 end, and the germline J gene provides the missing end. The V call is TRBV3, the J call TRBJ2-1, with 8 bases matching TRBD2. The germline V gene has CDR1 SNHLY and CDR2 FYNGKV (reference sequence). The CDR3 covers 15 residues. With 3 bases clipped from V and 1 base from J, the junction kept 2 bases outside the gene matches. CDR3 protein: CASSLGLVNYAEQFF. CDR3 DNA, as far as it was read: TGTGCCAGCAGCTTGGGACTGGTAAACTATGCTGAGCAGTTC.

A note on this clone: Gene names are the mouse ones. Coverage ceases 1 residue before the CDR3 finishes, and the germline J gene fills in the end. V gene TRBV15 combines with J gene TRBJ1-1; TRBD1 is a possible D gene (6 bases). The V end was cut by 6 bases, the J end by 0 bases, with 11 bases between. This CDR3 contains 14 residues. The germline V gene has CDR1 SGHND and CDR2 FRSKSL. This CDR3 is CASSPQGANTEVFF. Incomplete CDR3 DNA: TGTGCCAGCAGCCCACAGGGCGCAAACACAGAAGTCTTC.

By proportion, this clone is medium-sized. Mouse germline and gene names are used. The read comes to an end 1 residue before the CDR3 does, leaving the germline J gene to fill in the end. V is TRBV3 and J is TRBJ2-7, with D possibly TRBD1 on 5 matching bases. V gave up 1 base and J gave up 0 bases, with 7 bases separating them. CDR3 length equals 14 residues. The germline V gene has CDR1 SNHLY and CDR2 FYNGKV (reference sequence). Incomplete CDR3 DNA: TGTGCCAGCAGCTTAGGGCAGGGCTCCTATGAACAGTAC. Protein: CASSLGQGSYEQY. The complete CDR3 sequence is CASSLGQGSYEQYF.

This clone was observed a few times. The listed genes are named as in mouse. The CDR3 is cut off 1 residue early in the read; its end comes from the germline J gene. The chain has TRBV23 and TRBJ1-4; the table's D call, TRBD1, was not checked against the DNA. CDR1 and CDR2 from the germline V gene are KGHTA and FQNQQP. CDR3 size: 13 residues. CDR3 DNA (partial): TGCTCCAGCAGTCCCCAGTTCAACGAAAGATTATTT. Its protein product is CSSSPQFNERLF. The CDR3 as a whole reads CSSSPQFNERLFF.

This clone was recorded only once. A much larger clone sits a single nucleotide away, making a read error possible. These gene names are mouse names. Read sequence stops 1 residue before the CDR3 end, and the germline J gene provides the missing end. The chain employs TRBV15 and TRBJ2-7; TRBD1 matches at 10 bases. The trim removed 6 bases at V and 5 bases at J, leaving 1 base unmatched. Germline CDR1 reads SGHND; CDR2 reads FRSKSL. CDR3 length equals 12 residues. The CDR3: CASRGTGDEQYF. CDR3 DNA, as far as it was read: TGTGCCAGCAGGGGGACAGGGGATGAACAGTAC.

In this sample, this clone turned up a few times. Gene names and germline match the mouse. The read ends 1 residue early relative to the CDR3; the germline J gene fills the gap. The chain recombines TRBV29 with TRBJ1-1; D unresolved. With 2 bases removed from V and 3 bases from J, the gap between germline ends came to 10 bases. The CDR3 runs to 14 residues. Per germline, CDR1 MSHET and CDR2 SYDVDS. The CDR3 spells CASSLMGGHTEVFF. Partial CDR3 DNA: TGTGCTAGCAGTTTAATGGGAGGGCACACAGAAGTCTTC.

In this sample, this clone turned up a few times. Genes here carry mouse names. Read data end 1 residue before the CDR3 end; the end is taken from the germline J gene. The genes are TRBV4 and TRBJ2-5; D assignment may be TRBD1 or TRBD2 (6 bases each). Trimming left V 8 bases short and J 0 bases short, with 9 bases between. The CDR3 has 13 amino acids. Germline-derived CDR1 and CDR2 are LGHDT and YNNKQL (reference sequence). The sequenced CDR3 bases are TGTGCCAGCGGGGGCCTTAACCAAGACACCCAGTAC. Its protein product is CASGGLNQDTQY. The whole CDR3 sequence is CASGGLNQDTQYF.

Worth noting for this clone: Genes and germline are mouse. The read stops 1 residue short of the end of the CDR3; the missing end is completed from the germline J gene. This rearrangement joins TRBV23 to TRBJ2-4; TRBD1 reflects the table's D call only, with no check against the DNA. The CDR3 is 14 residues long. Germline CDR1 reads KGHTA; CDR2 reads FQNQQP. The sequenced part of the CDR3 DNA is TGCTCCAGCAGCCCGACATCTAGTCAAAACACCTTGTAC. Translation: CSSSPTSSQNTLY. The CDR3 reads in full as CSSSPTSSQNTLYF.

With regard to this clone: The gene names here belong to mouse. The read comes to an end 1 residue before the CDR3 does, leaving the germline J gene to fill in the end. The V and J genes are TRBV12-1 and TRBJ1-4, with 9 bases that match TRBD1. V trimming: 4 bases; J trimming: 1 base; junction bases outside the gene matches: 3. There are 15 residues in the CDR3. From germline, CDR1 is SGHSN and CDR2 HYEKVE. The part of the CDR3 DNA that was read is TGTGCCAGCTCCCGACAGGGGGGTTCCAACGAAAGATTATTT. It yields the protein CASSRQGGSNERLF. The CDR3 as a whole reads CASSRQGGSNERLFF.